This is a list of T cell receptor beta chains from one sample in a study of blood T cell repertoires in COVID-19. Clones were read by immunoSEQ multiplex PCR, and TCRdb kept only the in-frame ones, dropping some. The sample lists about 61,000 clones; roughly 90% were seen once. Material: peripheral blood. These TCRs come from a woman aged 45-65 years with active or convalescent COVID-19. Each CDR3 is given without its conserved first and last residue.

J gene | V gene | CDR3 protein
TRBJ2-5 | TRBV18 | ASSPLNQETQY
TRBJ2-7 | TRBV7-6 | ASSLVAEGYEQY
TRBJ2-5 | TRBV30 | AWSVGSGLRETQY
TRBJ2-7 | TRBV6-5 | ASSYRGQGDEQY
TRBJ1-1 | TRBV27 | ASSSGQGVLGAF
TRBJ2-5 | TRBV28 | ASSDQGAGVETQY
TRBJ1-1 | TRBV27 | ASSPETRMNTEAF
TRBJ2-5 | TRBV9 | ASSVAAGALQGTQY
TRBJ1-3 | TRBV28 | ASRLQQGADTIY
TRBJ2-1 | TRBV12-3/TRBV12-4 | ASSFEGQQF
TRBJ2-5 | TRBV5-4 | ASTRIAGAQETQY
TRBJ2-3 | TRBV18 | ASSARGEDTDTQY
TRBJ1-1 | TRBV7-2 | ASSLGGYDEAF
TRBJ1-6 | TRBV10-3 | AIKTGEDSPLH
TRBJ2-1 | TRBV4-1 | ASSQDPGTSGPYNEQF
TRBJ2-7 | TRBV25-1 | ASRTSSIEQY
TRBJ2-7 | TRBV2 | ASRRAGIYEQY
TRBJ1-1 | TRBV29-1 | SVEVQGATEAF
TRBJ2-1 | TRBV6-5 | ASPGLESYNEQF
TRBJ1-5 | TRBV12-5 | ASGLGRNNQPQH
TRBJ1-6 | TRBV9 | ASSVEGTGLSPLH
TRBJ1-6 | TRBV2 | ASSKRQGPNSPLH
TRBJ2-1 | TRBV14 | ASSPLRGTSGSAAYNEQF
TRBJ2-2 | TRBV2 | ASIPRSGRFTGELF
TRBJ2-5 | TRBV7-2 | ASSLGYRETQY
TRBJ1-3 | TRBV28 | ASSFSTFGNTIY
TRBJ1-3 | TRBV21-1 | ASNRGGVRHTIY
TRBJ2-7 | TRBV18 | ASSTGYNSYEQY
TRBJ2-1 | TRBV9 | ASSVEAGGGYNEQF
TRBJ1-1 | TRBV7-8 | ASSSRDRGTEAF
TRBJ2-2 | TRBV7-8 | ASSLVGLPNTGELF
TRBJ2-2 | TRBV19 | ASNLGLAGGGNGELF
TRBJ1-5 | TRBV6-5 | ASSYPGGDQPQH
TRBJ2-7 | TRBV3-1/TRBV3-2 | ASSQAGYEQY
TRBJ2-1 | TRBV5-1 | ASSLDNRSGTPHNEQF
TRBJ1-1 | TRBV27 | ASSLSTEVRFEAF
TRBJ2-5 | TRBV11-2 | ASSLDRGQETQY
TRBJ2-7 | TRBV5-1 | ASSPQPGTATYEQY
TRBJ2-5 | TRBV3-1/TRBV3-2 | ASSQISGQETQY
TRBJ2-3 | TRBV19 | ASSKREADTQY
TRBJ2-3 | TRBV5-4 | ASSLGGGTDTQY
TRBJ2-4 | TRBV5-5 | ASSLVVLEAQNIQY
TRBJ1-3 | TRBV19 | ASTLRDRAYSGNTIY
TRBJ1-6 | TRBV6-1 | ASSSTGNSPLH
TRBJ2-7 | TRBV9 | ASSPNIYEQY
TRBJ2-7 | TRBV4-1 | ASSQEDRLIHEQY
TRBJ1-1 | TRBV18 | ASSQGEGDTEAF
TRBJ2-2 | TRBV7-3 | ASSLFAATGELF
TRBJ2-3 | TRBV30 | AWSGGGHGTDTQY
TRBJ2-7 | TRBV11-2 | ASSTGLPRQY
TRBJ2-3 | TRBV6-5 | ASSYSSGTVLDTQY
TRBJ1-6 | TRBV6-4 | ASTGEKDSVLPLH
TRBJ1-1 | TRBV13 | ASSPIGAGNTEAF
TRBJ2-3 | TRBV19 | ASSLQGSLVHTQY
TRBJ2-5 | TRBV4-1 | ASSHSRLAVRLGGGETQY
TRBJ1-4 | TRBV25-1 | ASSVTEPNEKLF